The T cell receptor (beta chain) under discussion was sequenced for a study of cytomegalovirus exposure and HLA in healthy donors. Study-wide results and limits: Cytomegalovirus status was reportedly diagnosed by the classifier with high sensitivity and specificity.

The study drew the donors from its approximately 120-subject validation cohort, separate from the roughly 670-subject first cohort. The junction had 9 bases not matched to a gene; V was cut back by 2 bases and J by 2 bases. The CDR3 is made up of 16 amino acids. In germline, CDR1 is GTSNPN, CDR2 SVGIG (reference sequence). Sequencing used immunoSEQ multiplex PCR; TCRdb keeps in-frame clones, though not all of them. The sample lists approximately 170,000 clones, roughly 89% occurring once. As to this clone: The antigen remains unidentified.

The source is a young woman in good health and CMV-seropositive. The sample taken for sequencing was PBMCs. The gene calls are TRBV30 and TRBJ2-4; 7 bases are shared with TRBD2. CDR3 residues: CAWSTGRAQPKNIQYF. DNA for the CDR3: TGTGCCTGGAGTACGGGGAGGGCCCAACCCAAAAACATTCAGTACTTC.